The present entry profiles one TCR beta chain with its context. The antigen is unknown. After removal of 10 bases from V and 5 bases from J, the junction contained 20 bases not matched to a gene. The CDR3 is 17 residues long. Germline V lookup: CDR1 MNHEY, CDR2 SMNVEV (reference sequence). This sample was taken from a study of response to subunit inactivated influenza vaccine. Study observations and caveats: Seasonal influenza vaccination, on each occasion, was suggested by the authors to recruit few new T cells.

TCRdb reprocessed the RT-PCR reads via MiXCR and lists one record per CDR3 protein. The sample has 650,000 or so distinct CDR3 sequences, 13% to 15% seen once; the top ten hold approximately 7.6%. The gene calls are TRBV27 and TRBJ2-1, with 7 positions matching TRBD2. The sequence derives from a man between 45 and 60 years old who received an inactivated influenza vaccine. The material sequenced was PBMCs from blood, taken 14 days before vaccination. The CDR3, as DNA: TGTGCCACCAATTATCGGGGAGCGGGACGAGTCCACAATGAGCAGTTCTTC. It codes for CATNYRGAGRVHNEQFF.